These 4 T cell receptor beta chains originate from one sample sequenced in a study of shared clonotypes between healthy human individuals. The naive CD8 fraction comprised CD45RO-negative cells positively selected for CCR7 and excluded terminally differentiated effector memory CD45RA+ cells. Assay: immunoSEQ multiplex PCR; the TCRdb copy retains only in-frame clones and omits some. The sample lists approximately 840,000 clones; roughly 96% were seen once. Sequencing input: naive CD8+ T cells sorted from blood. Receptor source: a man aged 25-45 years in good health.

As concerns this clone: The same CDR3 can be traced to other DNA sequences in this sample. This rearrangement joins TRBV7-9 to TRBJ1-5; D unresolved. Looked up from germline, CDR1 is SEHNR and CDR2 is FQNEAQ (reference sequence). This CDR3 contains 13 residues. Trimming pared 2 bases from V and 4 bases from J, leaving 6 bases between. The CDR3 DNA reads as TGTGCCAGCAGCTTACCGGGGAATCAGCCCCAGCATTTT. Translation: CASSLPGNQPQHF.

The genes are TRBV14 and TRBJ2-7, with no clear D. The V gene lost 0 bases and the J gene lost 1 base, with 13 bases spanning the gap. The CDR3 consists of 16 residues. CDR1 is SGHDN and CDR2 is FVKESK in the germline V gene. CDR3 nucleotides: TGTGCCAGCAGCCAAGATGCCCAGGCTCATTCCTACGAGCAGTACTTC. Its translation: CASSQDAQAHSYEQYF.

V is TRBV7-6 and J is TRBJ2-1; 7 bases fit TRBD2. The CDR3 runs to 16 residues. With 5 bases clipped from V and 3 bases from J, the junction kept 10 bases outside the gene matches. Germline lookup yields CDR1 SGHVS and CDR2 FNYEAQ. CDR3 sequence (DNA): TGTGCCAGCAGCCCGATTAGCGGGTACGGCTACAATGAGCAGTTCTTC. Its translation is CASSPISGYGYNEQFF.

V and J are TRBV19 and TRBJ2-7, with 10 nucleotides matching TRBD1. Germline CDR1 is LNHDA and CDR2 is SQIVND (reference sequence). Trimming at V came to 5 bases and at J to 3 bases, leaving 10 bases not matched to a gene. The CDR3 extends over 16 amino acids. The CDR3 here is CASSPTGTGVSYEQYF. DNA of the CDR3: TGTGCCAGTAGTCCTACCGGGACAGGGGTTAGCTACGAGCAGTACTTC.